This TCR beta chain came from a study of blood T cells in healthy people across ages (dated by TCRdb to between 2014 and 2017). Regarding the research as a whole: Template switching captured roughly one uniquely barcoded TCR beta cDNA molecule per two T cells in model experiments. Age-related changes in TCR beta repertoire diversity were measured in the study by deep sequencing normalized with unique cDNA molecular identifiers. The donors were split into four age groups: young (average approximately 16 years), middle-aged (over 35), aged (approximately 60) and long-lived (under 90). To avoid experimental bias, donors of different ages were distributed randomly across sequencing lanes. For two donors (one aged 18 to 29 and one aged 80 or older), the study analyzed two additional independent replicas of 1 million unique cDNA reads from the same blood draw.

Library generation was performed with 5' RACE. The run used an Illumina HiSeq 2500. A second PCR of roughly 7 to 11 cycles was performed with a sample-barcoded 5' primer and a J-beta primer mix. A template-switch 5' adaptor carrying 12 random nucleotides introduced a unique molecular identifier onto each TCR beta cDNA molecule. At least 3 million CDR3-containing paired-end reads were obtained from each sample. First-strand cDNA synthesis was performed from all RNA using the Mint cDNA synthesis kit, with priming by a TRBC-specific oligonucleotide. Following uracil-DNA glycosylase treatment, a first 18-cycle PCR with universal primers M1SS and BC2_uni_R was performed on all cDNA. As for the original processing: Each sample was normalized by randomly selecting 1 million high-quality reads, each carrying a distinct molecular identifier. Instead of being binned into consensus sequences, reads with shared molecular identifiers were discarded. MiTCR, set to a Q25 quality threshold and the strictest error-elimination algorithm, was used for CDR3 identification, clonotype clustering and error correction. Lower-bound total TCR beta diversity was estimated with a nonparametric unseen species model using Euler transformation. The public reads were reprocessed in TCRdb via fastp at Q25 and MiXCR, keeping in-frame beta chains. Rows are combined by CDR3 protein, so each entry shows the most common genes and DNA. The V and J calls and clone size come from TCRdb's table, not from the authors' own analysis. Recorded for this sample are under 2,000,000 distinct CDR3 sequences; around 48% of them occurred a single time. The ten biggest clones cover 2.1% of the sample.

Overall study outcomes, separate from this receptor: Observed TCR beta diversity per million T cells fell roughly linearly with age, and a significant reduction was already apparent by age around 40. Compared with the aged group, the long-lived group had more naive CD4+ T cells, fewer expanded clones and increased TCR diversity, suggesting age selection. A strong correlation was found between observed TCR beta diversity and the percentage of naive T cells measured by flow cytometry. Because profiling used bulk unsorted PBMCs, naive and antigen-experienced compartments could not be compared conclusively. Estimates of total diversity based on one million sequenced T cells were considered lower bounds and underestimates. Because the CMV infection status of the donors was unknown, age-related changes in expanded clonotypes may potentially have been confounded.

Donors were under 40 systemically healthy Caucasian individuals from Russia aged roughly 6 to 90 years. Each donor gave 8 to 10 milliliters of peripheral blood, drawn into EDTA-treated Vacutainer tubes. Ficoll-Paque density-gradient centrifugation was used to isolate PBMCs, with at least 6 million per sample. Trizol reagent was used to extract total RNA from the PBMCs, yielding at least 5.5 micrograms per sample. For every donor, flow cytometry on a PBMC aliquot measured the percentage of naive CD45RAhigh/CD27high T cells. The V end gives up 11 bases and the J end 0 bases, leaving 12 bases in the junction not matched to a gene. According to the germline V gene (reference sequence), CDR1 reads MNHNY and CDR2 reads SVGAGI. The CDR3, from cysteine to phenylalanine, totals 16 residues. Solely the CDR3 DNA is kept, with 48 bases framed from the first base. With regard to this clonotype: Its antigen is still unknown. No much larger clone is present one base from it, and per-base qualities are unavailable.

The specimen sequenced was blood. The chain couples TRBV6-6 to TRBJ2-3; TRBD1 agrees with 9 junctional bases. The source is a woman aged 40 to 50 in good health. The DNA sequence reads TGTGCCTGCGGTTTCGGGACAGGGACTAGCACAGATACGCAGTATTTT. Its protein product is CACGFGTGTSTDTQYF.